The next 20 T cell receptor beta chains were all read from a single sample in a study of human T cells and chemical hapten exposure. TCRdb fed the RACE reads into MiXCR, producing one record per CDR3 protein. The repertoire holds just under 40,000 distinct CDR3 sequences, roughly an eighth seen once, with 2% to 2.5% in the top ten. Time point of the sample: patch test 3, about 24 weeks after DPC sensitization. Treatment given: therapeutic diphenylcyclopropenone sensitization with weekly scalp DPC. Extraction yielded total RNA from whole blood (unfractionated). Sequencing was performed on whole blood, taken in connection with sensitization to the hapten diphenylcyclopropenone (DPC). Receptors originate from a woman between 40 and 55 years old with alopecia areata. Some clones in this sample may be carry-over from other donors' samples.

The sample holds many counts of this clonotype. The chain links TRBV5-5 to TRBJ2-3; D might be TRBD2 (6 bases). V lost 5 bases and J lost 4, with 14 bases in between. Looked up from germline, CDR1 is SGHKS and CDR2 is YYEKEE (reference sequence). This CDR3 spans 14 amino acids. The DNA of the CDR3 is TGTGCCAGCAGTCGGGACTTCAGCGCAGATACGCAGTATTTT. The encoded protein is CASSRDFSADTQYF.

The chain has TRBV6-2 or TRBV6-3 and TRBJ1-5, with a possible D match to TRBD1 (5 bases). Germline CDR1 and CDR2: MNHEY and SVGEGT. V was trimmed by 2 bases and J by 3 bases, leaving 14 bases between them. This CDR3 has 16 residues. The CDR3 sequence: CASSYRAGTVNQPQHF. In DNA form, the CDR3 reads TGTGCCAGCAGTTACCGGGCAGGGACGGTCAATCAGCCCCAGCATTTT.

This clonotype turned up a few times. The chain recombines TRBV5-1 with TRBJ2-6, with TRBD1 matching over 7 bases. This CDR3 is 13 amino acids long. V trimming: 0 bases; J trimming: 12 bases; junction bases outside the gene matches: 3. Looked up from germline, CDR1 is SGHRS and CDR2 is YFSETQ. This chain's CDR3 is CASSLGGGSVLTF. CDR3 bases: TGCGCCAGCAGCTTGGGAGGGGGCAGCGTCCTGACTTTC.

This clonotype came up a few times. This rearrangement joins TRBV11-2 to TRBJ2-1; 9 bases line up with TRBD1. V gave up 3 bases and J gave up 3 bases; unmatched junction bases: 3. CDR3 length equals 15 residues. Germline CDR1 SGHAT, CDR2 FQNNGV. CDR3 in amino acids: CASSLDRGGYNEQFF. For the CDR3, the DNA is TGTGCCAGCAGCTTGGACAGGGGAGGCTACAATGAGCAGTTCTTC. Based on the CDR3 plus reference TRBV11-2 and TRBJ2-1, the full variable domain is EAGVAQSPRYKIIEKRQSVAFWCNPISGHATLYWYQQILGQGPKLLIQFQNNGVVDDSQLPKDRFSAERLKGVDSTLKIQPAKLEDSAVYLCASSLDRGGYNEQFFGPGTRLTVL.

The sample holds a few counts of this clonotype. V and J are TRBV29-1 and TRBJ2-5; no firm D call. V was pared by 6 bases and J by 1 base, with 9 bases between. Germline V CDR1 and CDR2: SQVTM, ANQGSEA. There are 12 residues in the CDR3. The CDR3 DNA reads TGCAGCGTAATGAATCCCCAAGAGACCCAGTACTTC. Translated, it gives CSVMNPQETQYF.

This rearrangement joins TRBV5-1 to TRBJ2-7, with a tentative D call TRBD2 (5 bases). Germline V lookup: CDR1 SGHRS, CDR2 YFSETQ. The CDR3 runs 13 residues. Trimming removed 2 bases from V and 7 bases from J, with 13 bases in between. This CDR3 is CASSFGPPGEQYF. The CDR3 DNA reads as TGCGCCAGCAGCTTTGGCCCGCCGGGAGAGCAGTACTTC.

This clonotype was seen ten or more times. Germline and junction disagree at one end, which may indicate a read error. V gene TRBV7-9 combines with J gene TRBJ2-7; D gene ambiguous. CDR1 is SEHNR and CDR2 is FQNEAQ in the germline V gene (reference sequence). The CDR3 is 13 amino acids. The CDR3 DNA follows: TGTGCCAGCAGCTTCGCAGGTTCCTCCGAGCAGTACTTC. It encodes CASSFAGSSEQYF.

CDR3 in amino acids: CASSLKLLGQYF. The CDR3 DNA is TGTGCCAGCAGTTTGAAGCTGTTGGGGCAGTACTTC. The genes are TRBV28 and TRBJ2-7, with D uncertain. Trimming removed 3 bases at V and 9 bases at J, with 12 bases between. This CDR3 comprises 12 residues. In germline, CDR1 is MDHEN, CDR2 SYDVKM.

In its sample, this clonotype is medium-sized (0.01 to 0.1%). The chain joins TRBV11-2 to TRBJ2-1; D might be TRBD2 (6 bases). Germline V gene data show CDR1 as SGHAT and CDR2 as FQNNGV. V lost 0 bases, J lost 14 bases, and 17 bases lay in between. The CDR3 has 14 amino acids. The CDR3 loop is CASSLELAVPGEFF. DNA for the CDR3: TGTGCCAGCAGCTTAGAGTTAGCGGTCCCTGGGGAGTTCTTC.

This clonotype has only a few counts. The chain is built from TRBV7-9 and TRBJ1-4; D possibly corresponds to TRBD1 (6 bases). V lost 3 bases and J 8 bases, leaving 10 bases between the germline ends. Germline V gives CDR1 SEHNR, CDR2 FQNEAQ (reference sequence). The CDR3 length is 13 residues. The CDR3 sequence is CASSFAGAEKLFF. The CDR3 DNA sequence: TGTGCCAGCAGCTTTGCAGGGGCGGAAAAACTGTTTTTT.

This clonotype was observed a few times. The CDR3 DNA follows: TGTGCCAGCAGTTTATTCGGTTTAGGGTACACTGAAGCTTTCTTT. It encodes CASSLFGLGYTEAFF. The rearrangement uses TRBV28 and TRBJ1-1, with D uncertain. CDR1 is MDHEN, CDR2 SYDVKM, per germline. V gave up 1 base and J gave up 3 bases, with 12 bases separating them. There are 15 residues in the CDR3.

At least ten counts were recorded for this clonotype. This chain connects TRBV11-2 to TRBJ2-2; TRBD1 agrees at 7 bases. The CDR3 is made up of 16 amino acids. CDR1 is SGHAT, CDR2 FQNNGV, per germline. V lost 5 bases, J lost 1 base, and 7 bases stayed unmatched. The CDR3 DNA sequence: TGTGCCAGCAGCCTACGACAGGGAAGGAACACCGGGGAGCTGTTTTTT. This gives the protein CASSLRQGRNTGELFF.

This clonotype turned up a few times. The CDR3 is CASSSSLETQYF. CDR3 nucleotide sequence: TGTGCCAGCAGCTCGTCGCTGGAGACCCAGTACTTC. The genes are TRBV7-2 and TRBJ2-5; D remains ambiguous. The ends were cut back, 4 bases at V and 5 bases at J, with 8 bases in the middle. CDR3 length: 12 residues. Germline CDR1 and CDR2: SGHTA and FQGNSA.

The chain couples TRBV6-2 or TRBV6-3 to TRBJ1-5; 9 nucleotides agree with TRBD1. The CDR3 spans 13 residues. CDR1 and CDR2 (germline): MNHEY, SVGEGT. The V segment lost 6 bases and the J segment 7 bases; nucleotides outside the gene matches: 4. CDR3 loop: CASRGDREQPQHF. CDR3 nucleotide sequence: TGTGCCAGCAGGGGGGACAGGGAACAGCCCCAGCATTTT.

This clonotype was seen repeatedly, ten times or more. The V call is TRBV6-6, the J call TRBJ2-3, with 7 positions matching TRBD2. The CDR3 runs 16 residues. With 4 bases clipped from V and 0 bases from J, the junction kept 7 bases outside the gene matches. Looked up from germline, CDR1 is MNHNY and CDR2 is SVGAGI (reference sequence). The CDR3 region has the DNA TGTGCCAGCAGTTTAGCAGCGGGGACTAGCACAGATACGCAGTATTTT. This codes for CASSLAAGTSTDTQYF.

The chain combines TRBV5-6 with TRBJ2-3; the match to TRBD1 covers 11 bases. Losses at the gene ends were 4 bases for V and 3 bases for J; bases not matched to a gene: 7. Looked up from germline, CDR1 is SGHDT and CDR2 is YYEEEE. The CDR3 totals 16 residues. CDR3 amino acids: CASSTGQGAGTDTQYF. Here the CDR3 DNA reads TGTGCCAGCAGCACCGGACAGGGGGCAGGGACAGATACGCAGTATTTT.

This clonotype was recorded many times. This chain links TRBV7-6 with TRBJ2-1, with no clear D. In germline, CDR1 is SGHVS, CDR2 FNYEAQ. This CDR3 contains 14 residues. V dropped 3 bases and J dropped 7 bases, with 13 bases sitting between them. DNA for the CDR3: TGTGCCAGCAGCTTTCGAACATTTGGAAATGAGCAGTTCTTC. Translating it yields CASSFRTFGNEQFF.

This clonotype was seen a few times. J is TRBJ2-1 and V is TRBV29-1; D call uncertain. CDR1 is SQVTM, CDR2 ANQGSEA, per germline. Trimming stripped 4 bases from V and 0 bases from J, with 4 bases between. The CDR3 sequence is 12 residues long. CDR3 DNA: TGCAGCGTTGCCCTCTCCTACAATGAGCAGTTCTTC. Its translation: CSVALSYNEQFF.

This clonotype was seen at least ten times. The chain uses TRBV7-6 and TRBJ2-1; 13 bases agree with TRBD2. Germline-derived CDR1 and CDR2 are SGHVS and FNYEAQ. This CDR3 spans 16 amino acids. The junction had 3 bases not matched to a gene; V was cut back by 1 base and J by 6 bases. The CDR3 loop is CASSLVTSGRPNEQFF. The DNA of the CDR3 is TGTGCCAGCAGCTTAGTGACTAGCGGGAGGCCCAATGAGCAGTTCTTC.

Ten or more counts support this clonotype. The CDR3 coding sequence is TGTGCCAGCAGCCCTAAGGGGGGAGGCGGCACAGATACGCAGTATTTT. Its translation: CASSPKGGGGTDTQYF. The chain is built from TRBV27 and TRBJ2-3; the D call may be TRBD1 or TRBD2 (6 bases each). V gave up 6 bases and J gave up 1 base, with 17 bases separating them. Germline CDR1 reads MNHEY; CDR2 reads SMNVEV (reference sequence). The CDR3 is made up of 16 amino acids.